The 27 T cell receptor beta chains below come from one sample, sequenced in a study of T cells in narcolepsy. Data came from immunoSEQ multiplex PCR; TCRdb stores just in-frame clones and leaves some out. The profile shows 25,000 to 35,000 clones, roughly four fifths of them singletons. The sequencing sample was made of CD45RA- memory CD4+ T cells from PBMCs. These receptors all stem from a human donor with narcolepsy.

The rearrangement links TRBV20-1 to TRBJ1-1, with no clear D. The CDR3 sequence is 11 residues long. Per the germline V gene, CDR1 is DFQATT and CDR2 is SNEGSKA (reference sequence). V lost 2 bases and J 11 bases, leaving 12 bases between the germline ends. CDR3 amino acids: CSARSPPEAFF. In DNA form, the CDR3 reads TGCAGTGCTAGATCCCCCCCGGAGGCTTTCTTT.

This clone appeared a single time. The V gene is TRBV9, the J gene TRBJ1-2; weak D call: TRBD1 (5 bases). Looked up from germline, CDR1 is SGDLS and CDR2 is YYNGEE. The CDR3 is 15 residues long. The ends were cut back, 0 bases at V and 7 bases at J, with 16 bases in the middle. This chain's CDR3 is CASSVVGGGTSGYTF. The DNA of the CDR3 is TGTGCCAGCAGCGTAGTCGGGGGAGGGACGAGTGGCTACACCTTC.

The chain couples TRBV6-5 to TRBJ2-2; D is unresolved. CDR1 is MNHEY, CDR2 SVGAGI, per germline. The germline V and J ends were trimmed by 7 bases and 6 bases, with 12 bases remaining between them. This CDR3 contains 13 residues. The CDR3 DNA is TGTGCCAGCACCCCTAAGCCCGCCGGGGAGCTGTTTTTT. This gives the protein CASTPKPAGELFF.

The chain links TRBV5-1 to TRBJ2-5, with D maybe TRBD2 (5 bases). This CDR3 has 13 residues. The germline V gene has CDR1 SGHRS and CDR2 YFSETQ. Trimming cost V 0 bases and J 7 bases, with 10 bases left between them. The CDR3 region has the DNA TGCGCCAGCAGCTTGGATCAGGCGGGGACCCAGTACTTC. It yields the protein CASSLDQAGTQYF.

This chain connects TRBV5-6 to TRBJ2-1; 11 bases match TRBD2. The V and J ends lost 5 bases and 7 bases, in that order; junction bases with no gene match: 11. The germline V gene encodes CDR1 SGHDT and CDR2 YYEEEE. This CDR3 spans 16 amino acids. CDR3 DNA sequence: TGTGCCAGCAGATTCCTAGCGGGAGGAACCCTGAATGAGCAGTTCTTC. It encodes CASRFLAGGTLNEQFF.

J is TRBJ2-5 and V is TRBV5-4; TRBD1 aligns across 7 bases. The CDR3 runs 14 residues. From germline, CDR1 is SGHNT and CDR2 YYREEE (reference sequence). The trim removed 4 bases at V and 5 bases at J, leaving 8 bases unmatched. The CDR3 reads CASSRSTGLETQYF. In DNA, the CDR3 is TGTGCCAGCAGCCGTTCGACAGGGCTTGAGACCCAGTACTTC.

The rearrangement links TRBV9 to TRBJ1-3; D not certain. CDR3 length: 16 residues. The germline V gene has CDR1 SGDLS and CDR2 YYNGEE. V was trimmed by 3 bases and J by 0 bases, leaving 13 bases between them. DNA of the CDR3: TGTGCCAGCAGCGCTAAGACGAGGAGCTCTGGAAACACCATATATTTT. It codes for CASSAKTRSSGNTIYF.

The chain recombines TRBV4-1 with TRBJ1-2; tentatively, D is TRBD1 (5 bases). Germline V lookup: CDR1 MGHRA, CDR2 YSYEKL. V lost 0 bases to trimming and J lost 4 bases, with 12 bases between them. The CDR3 covers 15 residues. The DNA for the CDR3 is TGCGCCAGCAGCCAAGATCGGGACCTAAGCTATGGCTACACCTTC. It encodes CASSQDRDLSYGYTF.

This sequence joins TRBV5-6 and TRBJ1-5; 8 nucleotides align to TRBD1. J was trimmed by 6 bases and V by 4 bases; bases with no gene match: 6. Germline V gene lookup returns CDR1 SGHDT and CDR2 YYEEEE. The CDR3 consists of 14 residues. CDR3 bases: TGTGCCAGCAGCGTCGCAGGGGGCGGTCAGCCCCAGCATTTT. Its translation: CASSVAGGGQPQHF.

This clone was counted a few times. The chain uses TRBV11-1 and TRBJ2-4; 7 positions agree with TRBD1. The CDR3 runs 17 residues. Per the germline V gene, CDR1 is SGHAT and CDR2 is FQDESV (reference sequence). The V gene end was trimmed by 5 bases and the J gene end by 3 bases; junction bases not matched to a gene: 13. The CDR3 bases are TGTGCCAGCAGCCCTACACAGGGGAAAGGGGTCAAAAACATTCAGTACTTC. Translating it yields CASSPTQGKGVKNIQYF.

V gene TRBV2 combines with J gene TRBJ2-7, with D perhaps given as TRBD1 or TRBD2 (5 bases each). Trimming pared 6 bases from V and 3 bases from J, leaving 15 bases between. The CDR3 sequence is 14 residues long. The germline V gene has CDR1 SNHLY and CDR2 FYNNEI. CDR3: CASSKGARGYEQYF. The CDR3 DNA is TGTGCCAGCAGCAAAGGGGCGAGGGGCTACGAGCAGTACTTC.

The chain links TRBV7-6 to TRBJ2-5; 8 bases fit TRBD2. Germline V gene data show CDR1 as SGHVS and CDR2 as FNYEAQ. The CDR3 spans 15 residues. Trimming removed 5 bases from V and 5 bases from J; junction bases left unmatched: 10. The DNA of the CDR3 is TGTGCCAGCAGCCTACAAGCGGGGGCAGGGGAGACCCAGTACTTC. As protein: CASSLQAGAGETQYF.

The chain joins TRBV2 to TRBJ1-1; 7 nucleotides line up with TRBD1. CDR3 length: 14 amino acids. The J segment lost 3 bases and the V segment lost 11 bases, leaving 12 bases of the junction unmatched. In germline, CDR1 is SNHLY, CDR2 FYNNEI. The CDR3 nucleotides are TGTGCCTGCTCGAGATGGCAGGGGGACACTGAAGCTTTCTTT. Its protein product is CACSRWQGDTEAFF.

This chain connects TRBV28 to TRBJ1-6; TRBD1 is a possible D gene (5 bases). The CDR3 is 16 residues long. V was trimmed by 4 bases and J by 12 bases, leaving 22 bases between them. In germline, CDR1 is MDHEN, CDR2 SYDVKM. DNA for the CDR3: TGTGCCAGCAGTTCCCCAAAGGGGAGCGGGTGGCAACCCCTCCACTTT. This gives the protein CASSSPKGSGWQPLHF.

The chain links TRBV21-1 to TRBJ1-1. TRBV21-1 counts as a pseudogene. CDR3 size: 12 residues. The CDR3 DNA sequence: TGTGCCAGCAGCAAAGCGCTTTGGGGGGCTTTCTTT. Translating it yields CASSKALWGAFF.

The gene calls are TRBV10-2 and TRBJ2-7, with TRBD2 as a possible D gene (5 bases). The CDR3 has 13 amino acids. Trimming removed 3 bases from V and 4 bases from J, with 10 bases in between. Looked up from germline, CDR1 is WSHSY and CDR2 is SAAADI. The CDR3 region has the DNA TGCGCCAGCAGTGATTCCGGGAAATACGAGCAGTACTTC. Translation gives CASSDSGKYEQYF.

The chain joins TRBV28 to TRBJ2-1; 10 bases map to TRBD1. This CDR3 comprises 16 residues. The germline gives CDR1 MDHEN, CDR2 SYDVKM. V lost 5 bases, J lost 7 bases, and 11 bases stayed unmatched. The CDR3 bases are TGTGCCAGCAGTGGCCGGGACAGGGGAATGGGGAATGAGCAGTTCTTC. It translates to CASSGRDRGMGNEQFF.

The chain recombines TRBV7-2 with TRBJ1-1; unclear D gene. The V end lost 0 bases, the J end lost 7 bases, and 15 bases lay between the germline ends. The CDR3 loop spans 15 amino acids. Germline CDR1 SGHTA, CDR2 FQGNSA. The CDR3 DNA follows: TGTGCCAGCAGCTTAGCTAGGCTTCCGGGCATTGAAGCTTTCTTT. It translates to CASSLARLPGIEAFF.

The chain joins TRBV28 to TRBJ1-1; weak D call: TRBD1 (5 bases). This CDR3 has 15 amino acids. V was clipped by 7 bases and J by 4 bases, with 19 bases between them. Germline V lookup: CDR1 MDHEN, CDR2 SYDVKM. CDR3 nucleotide sequence: TGTGCCAGCACCTTAAAAGTTGGGGCCTCCACTGAAGCTTTCTTT. This codes for CASTLKVGASTEAFF.

The rearrangement links TRBV29-1 to TRBJ2-5, with 8 bases matching TRBD2. J was trimmed by 5 bases and V by 4 bases; bases with no gene match: 6. The CDR3 consists of 13 residues. CDR1 and CDR2 (germline): SQVTM, ANQGSEA. CDR3 coding DNA: TGCAGCGTTGGACTAGCGAGGTGGGAGACCCAGTACTTC. Protein product: CSVGLARWETQYF.

The V gene is TRBV2, the J gene TRBJ1-2; D is possibly TRBD1 (5 bases). The CDR3 totals 13 residues. Trimming stripped 7 bases from V and 8 bases from J, with 17 bases between. CDR1 and CDR2 (germline): SNHLY, FYNNEI. CDR3 sequence (DNA): TGTGCCAGCATCCTGATTAGGGGTGGCGGCTACACCTTC. Protein product: CASILIRGGGYTF. Filled out from reference TRBV2 and TRBJ1-2, the complete variable domain reads EPEVTQTPSHQVTQMGQEVILRCVPISNHLYFYWYRQILGQKVEFLVSFYNNEISEKSEIFDDQFSVERPDGSNFTLKIRSTKLEDSAMYFCASILIRGGGYTFGSGTRLTVV.

The V call is TRBV7-7, the J call TRBJ2-5; D possibly matches TRBD1 or TRBD2 (5 bases each). Trimming took 1 base from V and 5 from J, leaving 11 bases between them. Germline values: CDR1 SSHAT, CDR2 FNYEAQ (reference sequence). The CDR3 is made up of 14 amino acids. CDR3 sequence reads: CASSLVWGGETQYF. The CDR3 nucleotides are TGTGCCAGCAGCTTAGTATGGGGCGGGGAGACCCAGTACTTC.

J is TRBJ2-5 and V is TRBV7-6; D perhaps matches TRBD2 (6 bases). The V and J ends lost 8 bases and 4 bases respectively, with 17 bases between them. The CDR3 extends over 14 amino acids. CDR1 and CDR2 (germline): SGHVS, FNYEAQ. The CDR3 spells CASAGGTLGETQYF. The CDR3, as DNA: TGTGCCAGCGCTGGGGGGACTCTAGGAGAGACCCAGTACTTC.

This clone has a single count. The CDR3 loop reads CASRQHRGSSEAFF. The CDR3 coding sequence is TGTGCCAGCAGACAACACAGGGGAAGTAGCGAAGCTTTCTTT. The chain links TRBV27 to TRBJ1-1; 7 bases fit TRBD1. V dropped 6 bases and J dropped 8; count of bases not matched to a gene: 12. The CDR3 length is 14 residues. From germline, CDR1 is MNHEY and CDR2 SMNVEV (reference sequence).

The chain carries TRBV5-1 and TRBJ2-7; D gene uncertain. The length of the CDR3 is 11 residues. Looked up from germline, CDR1 is SGHRS and CDR2 is YFSETQ. Trimming shortened V by 4 bases and J by 3 bases, and 5 bases separated the two germline ends. CDR3 protein: CASSGVYEQYF. The DNA for the CDR3 is TGCGCCAGCAGCGGGGTCTACGAGCAGTACTTC.

This clone was seen a handful of times. The genes are TRBV28 and TRBJ2-5; D possibly matches TRBD1 or TRBD2 (6 bases each). The CDR3 spans 15 residues. Germline V gives CDR1 MDHEN, CDR2 SYDVKM. The V gene lost 6 bases and the J gene lost 1 base, with 15 bases spanning the gap. CDR3 loop: CASSPRRGFQETQYF. The CDR3 nucleotides read TGTGCCAGCAGCCCCAGGAGGGGGTTCCAAGAGACCCAGTACTTC.

A few counts support this clone. The chain recombines TRBV27 with TRBJ2-2; D is undetermined. Per the germline V gene, CDR1 is MNHEY and CDR2 is SMNVEV (reference sequence). The CDR3 runs to 17 residues. Between the trimmed V and J ends, which lost 6 bases and 2 bases, there was a span of 19 bases. The CDR3, as DNA: TGTGCCAGCAGCCCCTCACGGATTAGCTTTAACACCGGGGAGCTGTTTTTT. As protein: CASSPSRISFNTGELFF.